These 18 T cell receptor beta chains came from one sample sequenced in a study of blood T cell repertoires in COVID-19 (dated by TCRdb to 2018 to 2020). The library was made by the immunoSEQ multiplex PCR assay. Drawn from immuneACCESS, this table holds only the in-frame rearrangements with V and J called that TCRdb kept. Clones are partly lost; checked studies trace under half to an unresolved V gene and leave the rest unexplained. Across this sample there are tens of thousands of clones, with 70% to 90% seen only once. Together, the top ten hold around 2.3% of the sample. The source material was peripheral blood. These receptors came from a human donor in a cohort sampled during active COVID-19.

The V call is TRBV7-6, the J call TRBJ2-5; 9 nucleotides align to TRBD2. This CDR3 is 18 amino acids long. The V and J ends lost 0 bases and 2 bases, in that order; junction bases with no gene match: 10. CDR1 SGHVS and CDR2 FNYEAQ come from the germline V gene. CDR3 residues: CASSLAAGGPAGQETQYF. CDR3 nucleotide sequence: TGTGCCAGCAGCTTAGCTGCGGGGGGGCCTGCTGGTCAAGAGACCCAGTACTTC.

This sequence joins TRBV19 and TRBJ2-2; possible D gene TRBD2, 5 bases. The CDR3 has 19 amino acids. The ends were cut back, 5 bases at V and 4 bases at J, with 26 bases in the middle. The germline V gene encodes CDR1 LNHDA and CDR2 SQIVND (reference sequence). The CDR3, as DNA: TGTGCCAGTAGTGGGCGGTGGGGAGCGGACGCCTCAGCCACCGGGGAGCTGTTTTTT. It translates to CASSGRWGADASATGELFF.

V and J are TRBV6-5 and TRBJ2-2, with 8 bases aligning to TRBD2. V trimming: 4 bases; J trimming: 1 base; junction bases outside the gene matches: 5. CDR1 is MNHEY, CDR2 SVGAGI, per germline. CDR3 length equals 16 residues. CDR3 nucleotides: TGTGCCAGCAGTTCTAAGCGGGGGATGAACACCGGGGAGCTGTTTTTT. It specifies CASSSKRGMNTGELFF.

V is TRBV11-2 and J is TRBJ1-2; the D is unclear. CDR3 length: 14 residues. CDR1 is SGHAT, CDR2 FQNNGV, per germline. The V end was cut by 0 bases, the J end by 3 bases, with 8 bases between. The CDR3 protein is CASSLDPGYYGYTF. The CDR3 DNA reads TGTGCCAGCAGCTTAGATCCGGGTTACTATGGCTACACCTTC. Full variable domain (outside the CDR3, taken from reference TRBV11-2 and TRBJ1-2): EAGVAQSPRYKIIEKRQSVAFWCNPISGHATLYWYQQILGQGPKLLIQFQNNGVVDDSQLPKDRFSAERLKGVDSTLKIQPAKLEDSAVYLCASSLDPGYYGYTFGSGTRLTVV.

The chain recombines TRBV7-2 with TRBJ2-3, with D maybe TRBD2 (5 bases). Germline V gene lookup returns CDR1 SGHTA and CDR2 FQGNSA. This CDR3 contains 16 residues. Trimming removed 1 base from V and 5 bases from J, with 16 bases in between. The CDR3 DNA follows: TGTGCCAGCAGCTTAGGGAGTTCTAGCTCGGTAGATACGCAGTATTTT. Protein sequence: CASSLGSSSSVDTQYF.

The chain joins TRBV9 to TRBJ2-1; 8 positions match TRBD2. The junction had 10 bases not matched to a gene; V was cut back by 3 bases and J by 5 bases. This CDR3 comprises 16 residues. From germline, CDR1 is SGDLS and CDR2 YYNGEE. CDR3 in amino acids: CASSGGSGGLNNEQFF. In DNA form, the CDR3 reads TGTGCCAGCAGCGGGGGGAGCGGGGGCCTAAACAATGAGCAGTTCTTC.

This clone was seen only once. This CDR3 reads CASSYDFRQGNTGELFF. As DNA, the CDR3 is TGTGCCAGCAGCTATGATTTCCGACAGGGGAACACCGGGGAGCTGTTTTTT. V usage is TRBV7-3 and J usage is TRBJ2-2, with 7 nucleotides matching TRBD1. Germline CDR1 SGHTA, CDR2 FQGTGA. Trimming removed 4 bases from V and 1 base from J; junction bases left unmatched: 9. There are 17 residues in the CDR3.

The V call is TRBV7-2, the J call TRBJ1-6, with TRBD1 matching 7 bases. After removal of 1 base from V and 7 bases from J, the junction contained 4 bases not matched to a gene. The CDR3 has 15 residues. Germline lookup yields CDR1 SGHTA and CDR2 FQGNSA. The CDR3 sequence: CASSLGAGQNSPLHF. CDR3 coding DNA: TGTGCCAGCAGCTTAGGGGCGGGACAGAATTCACCCCTCCACTTT. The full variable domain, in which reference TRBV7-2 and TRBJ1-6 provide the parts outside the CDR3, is GAGVSQSPSNKVTEKGKDVELRCDPISGHTALYWYRQSLGQGLEFLIYFQGNSAPDKSGLPSDRFSAERTGGSVSTLTIQRTQQEDSAVYLCASSLGAGQNSPLHFGNGTRLTVT.

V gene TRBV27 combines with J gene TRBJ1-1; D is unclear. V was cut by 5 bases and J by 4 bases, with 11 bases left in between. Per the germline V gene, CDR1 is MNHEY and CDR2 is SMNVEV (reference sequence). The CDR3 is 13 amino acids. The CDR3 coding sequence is TGTGCCAGCAGTCCCCACGGTGTCACTGAAGCTTTCTTT. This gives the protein CASSPHGVTEAFF.

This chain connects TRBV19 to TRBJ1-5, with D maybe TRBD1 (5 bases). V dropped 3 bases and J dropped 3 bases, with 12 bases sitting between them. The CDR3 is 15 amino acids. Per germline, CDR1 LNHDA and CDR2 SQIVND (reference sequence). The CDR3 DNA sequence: TGTGCCAGTAGTATTTTCCGGGGGGACAATCAGCCCCAGCATTTT. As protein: CASSIFRGDNQPQHF. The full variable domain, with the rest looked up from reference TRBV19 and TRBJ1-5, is DGGITQSPKYLFRKEGQNVTLSCEQNLNHDAMYWYRQDPGQGLRLIYYSQIVNDFQKGDIAEGYSVSREKKESFPLTVTSAQKNPTAFYLCASSIFRGDNQPQHFGDGTRLSIL.

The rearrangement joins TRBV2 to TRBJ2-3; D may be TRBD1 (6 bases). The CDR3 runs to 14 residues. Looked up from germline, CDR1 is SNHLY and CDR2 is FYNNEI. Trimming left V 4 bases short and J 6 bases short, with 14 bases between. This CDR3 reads CASSVRGSWDTQYF. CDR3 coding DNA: TGTGCCAGCAGTGTCAGGGGTAGTTGGGATACGCAGTATTTT.

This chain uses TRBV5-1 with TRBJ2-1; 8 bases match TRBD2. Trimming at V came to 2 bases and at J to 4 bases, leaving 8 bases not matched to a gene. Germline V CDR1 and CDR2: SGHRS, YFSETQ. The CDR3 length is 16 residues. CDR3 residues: CASSLPGAGGYNEQFF. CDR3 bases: TGCGCCAGCAGCTTACCAGGCGCGGGGGGATACAATGAGCAGTTCTTC.

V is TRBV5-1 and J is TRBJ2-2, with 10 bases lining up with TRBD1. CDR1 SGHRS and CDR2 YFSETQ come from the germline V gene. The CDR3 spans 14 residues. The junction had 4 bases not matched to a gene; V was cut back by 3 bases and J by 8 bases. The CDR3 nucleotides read TGCGCCAGCAGCTGGACAGGGGGAGCGGGGGAGCTGTTTTTT. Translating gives CASSWTGGAGELFF.

The CDR3 nucleotides read TGTGCCATCAGTGGTGCGGGGGGGAGGCACACTGAAGCTTTCTTT. Amino acids: CAISGAGGRHTEAFF. The genes are TRBV10-3 and TRBJ1-1; D may be TRBD1 (5 bases). Germline-derived CDR1 and CDR2 are ENHRY and SYGVKD. The CDR3 spans 15 residues. Trimming removed 4 bases at V and 3 bases at J, with 15 bases between.

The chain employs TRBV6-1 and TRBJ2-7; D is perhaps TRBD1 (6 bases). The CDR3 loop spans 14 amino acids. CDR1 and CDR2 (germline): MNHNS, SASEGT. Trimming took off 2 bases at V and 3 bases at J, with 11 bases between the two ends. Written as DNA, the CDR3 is TGTGCCAGCAGTGAAACGGGACACGGCTACGAGCAGTACTTC. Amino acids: CASSETGHGYEQYF.

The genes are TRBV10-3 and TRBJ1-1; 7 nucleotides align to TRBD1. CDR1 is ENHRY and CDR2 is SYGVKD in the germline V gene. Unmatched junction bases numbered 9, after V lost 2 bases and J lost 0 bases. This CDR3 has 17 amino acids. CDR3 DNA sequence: TGTGCCATCAGTGAGGGAAGGACAGGAGGTATGAACACTGAAGCTTTCTTT. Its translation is CAISEGRTGGMNTEAFF.

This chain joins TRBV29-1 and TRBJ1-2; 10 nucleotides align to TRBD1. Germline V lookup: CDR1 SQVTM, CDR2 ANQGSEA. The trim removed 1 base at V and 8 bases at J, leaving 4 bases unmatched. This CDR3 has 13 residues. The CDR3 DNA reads TGCAGCGTTGAAGGACAGGGGGCGGGAGGCTACACCTTC. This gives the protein CSVEGQGAGGYTF.

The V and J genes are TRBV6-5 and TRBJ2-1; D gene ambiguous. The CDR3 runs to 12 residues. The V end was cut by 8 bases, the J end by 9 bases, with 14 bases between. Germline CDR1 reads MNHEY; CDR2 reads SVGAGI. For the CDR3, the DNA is TGTGCCAGCGGCCTCGGGTCTACTGAGCAGTTCTTC. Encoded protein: CASGLGSTEQFF.